The rows below give T cell receptor beta chains drawn from one sample of a study of blood T cell repertoires in COVID-19. Sequencing used immunoSEQ multiplex PCR; TCRdb keeps in-frame clones, though not all of them. The sample shows a few hundred thousand clones, about 81% of them seen only once. Specimen: PBMCs or T cells enriched from blood (not recorded which). Receptors were obtained from a man in his forties who had recovered from COVID-19. Both conserved end residues are part of each CDR3. The D gene is left open where the match is weak. Clone size is not always given. Where it is, it says once, few, many or a class for expanded clones.

V	D	J	size	DNA	CDR3
TRBV30	-	TRBJ2-5	-	TGTGCCTGGAGTCTTAGCTCGTCAAAGACCCAGTACTTC	CAWSLSSSKTQYF
TRBV25-1	-	TRBJ2-1	-	TGTGCCAGCAGTGGCAAGGGGTTAAATGAGCAGTTCTTC	CASSGKGLNEQFF
TRBV5-1	TRBD1	TRBJ1-4	-	TGCGCCAGCAGCTCAACAGGGGACGGGGAAAAACTGTTTTTT	CASSSTGDGEKLFF
TRBV4-1	-	TRBJ2-1	-	TGCGCCAGCAGCCAGCCCACTAGGAGCTCCTACAATGAGCAGTTCTTC	CASSQPTRSSYNEQFF
TRBV30	-	TRBJ1-3	once	TGTGCCTGGTCGGGGGGCGCAGGCACCATATATTTT	CAWSGGAGTIYF
TRBV5-5	TRBD1	TRBJ1-2	few	TGTGCCAGCAGCTCGGGGCGTGGACAGGGGGCTGGCTACACCTTC	CASSSGRGQGAGYTF
TRBV10-3	-	TRBJ1-5	-	TGTGCCACCGCCGGGACTCCGAATCAGCCCCAGCATTTT	CATAGTPNQPQHF
TRBV7-3	-	TRBJ2-7	once	TGTGCCAGCAGCCCCACCCAGGCGTCTTACGAGCAGTACTTC	CASSPTQASYEQYF
TRBV19	-	TRBJ2-2	-	TGTGCCAGTATGGGTCAGGGGCTCTACACCGGGGAGCTGTTTTTT	CASMGQGLYTGELFF
TRBV2	TRBD1	TRBJ1-5	-	TGTGCCAGCAGTGAACAGGGGGCGAGTCAGCCCCAGCATTTT	CASSEQGASQPQHF
TRBV7-9	-	TRBJ1-2	-	TGTGCCAGCAGAAAGGACAGCGCCTATGGCTACACCTTC	CASRKDSAYGYTF
TRBV24-1	TRBD2	TRBJ2-1	-	TGTGCCACCAAGGCTAGCGGAAATAACAATGAGCAGTTCTTC	CATKASGNNNEQFF
TRBV18	TRBD1	TRBJ2-7	-	TGTGCCAGCTCACCTAGCCAGGACAGGGGTAAAGAGCAGTACTTC	CASSPSQDRGKEQYF
TRBV6-5	-	TRBJ1-1	-	TGTGCCAGCATGCTTTGGCGGGGAGAAGCTTTCTTT	CASMLWRGEAFF
TRBV18	-	TRBJ1-3	few	TGTGCCAGCTCACTTAACAGGGACACCATATATTTT	CASSLNRDTIYF
TRBV18	TRBD1	TRBJ1-4	-	TGTGCCAGCTCATCGGGACAGGGGCTGAAACTGTTTTTT	CASSSGQGLKLFF
TRBV7-8	TRBD1	TRBJ1-6	-	TGTGCCAGCAGCTCTTATATCCAGGGGGTTTCACCCCTCCACTTT	CASSSYIQGVSPLHF
TRBV19	-	TRBJ2-7	-	TGTGCCAGTAGTAGAGGGGGAACGAATTACGAGCAGTACTTC	CASSRGGTNYEQYF
TRBV5-4	TRBD1	TRBJ1-4	-	TGTGCCAGCAGCTTCATGACAGGGACTAATGAAAAACTGTTTTTT	CASSFMTGTNEKLFF
TRBV9	-	TRBJ2-1	-	TGTGCCAGCAGCCTAAGTTTGGGGCGGGGAACCTACAATGAGCAGTTCTTC	CASSLSLGRGTYNEQFF
TRBV5-1	-	TRBJ2-7	-	TGCGCCAGCAGCTCCATCCCAGGGCACGAGCAGTACTTC	CASSSIPGHEQYF
TRBV21-1	-	TRBJ2-7	-	TGTGCCAGCAGCAAGAGGACAGGGGAGTACTCCTACGAGCAGTACTTC	CASSKRTGEYSYEQYF
TRBV19	TRBD1	TRBJ1-2	-	TGTGCCAGTAGTCCAGGGGGGACAGGAGCGTATGGCTACACCTTC	CASSPGGTGAYGYTF
TRBV11-2	-	TRBJ2-5	-	TGTGCCAGCAGCTCAGGGCGCAAAGAGACCCAGTACTTC	CASSSGRKETQYF
TRBV6-5	-	TRBJ1-2	-	TGTGCCAGCAGGAAGTCCCGGGACATTAACTATGGCTACACCTTC	CASRKSRDINYGYTF
TRBV2	TRBD2	TRBJ2-1	-	TGTGCCAGCAGGGTAGCGGGCTACAATGAGCAGTTCTTC	CASRVAGYNEQFF
TRBV7-9	TRBD1	TRBJ1-1	-	TGTGCCAGCAGCTTGACAGGGGCGAACACTGAAGCTTTCTTT	CASSLTGANTEAFF
TRBV5-1	-	TRBJ2-1	-	TGCGCCAGCCGAGAGGGAGGTAACTCCTACAATGAGCAGTTCTTC	CASREGGNSYNEQFF
TRBV6-5	-	TRBJ1-2	-	TGTGCCAGCAGACCTACAGGGACTAACTATGGCTACACCTTC	CASRPTGTNYGYTF
TRBV11-1	-	TRBJ1-6	-	TGTGCCAGCAGGGGGGGAAGCGGATCACCCCTCCACTTT	CASRGGSGSPLHF
TRBV6-1	TRBD1	TRBJ1-1	-	TGTGCCAGCAGTGCCCAGGACAGGGGGCGTATGAACACTGAAGCTTTCTTT	CASSAQDRGRMNTEAFF
TRBV10-3	-	TRBJ2-5	-	TGTGCCATCAGCGGACATGGAGAGACCCAGTACTTC	CAISGHGETQYF
TRBV9	-	TRBJ1-2	few	TGTGCCAGCAGCGTAGCGTCCAGGGAAAGAGATGGCTACACCTTC	CASSVASRERDGYTF
TRBV6-2/TRBV6-3	TRBD2	TRBJ2-4	-	TGTGCCAGCAGCGACTGGACTAGCGGGCTTCTAGCCAAAAACATTCAGTACTTC	CASSDWTSGLLAKNIQYF
TRBV7-9	-	TRBJ1-2	once	TGTGCCAGCAGCCCCACAGGAATTAACTATGGCTACACCTTC	CASSPTGINYGYTF